This TCR beta chain was sequenced in a study of T cell repertoires in cytomegalovirus infection (dated 2019 in TCRdb). In terms of the full investigation: Donor HLA type was relevant to the analysis, as public TCR beta signatures indicated carriage of CMV infection together with the matching HLA type. Summary of the overall study and its limitations: Carriers of CMV infection plus the relevant HLA type were discriminated by the cumulative frequency of public TCR beta family members in the study cohort and in an independent approximately 360-donor cohort. The ex vivo response was dominated by HLA-C-restricted CMV-specific TCR beta clonotypes, and the single most frequent clonotype in two of eight donors was supplied by these HLA-C-restricted clonotypes.

Including the terminal cysteine and phenylalanine, the CDR3 comprises 15 residues. This entry keeps only the CDR3 DNA: 45 bases, framed from base 1. CDR1 and CDR2 are read off the germline V gene as SGHAT and FQNNGV. The V and J ends are trimmed by 2 bases and 3 bases, leaving 11 bases between them. This clonotype was detected only a few times. It lacks a known antigen. Nothing much larger sits one base from this clone, and base qualities are not available. Data came from an Illumina HiSeq 1500. The public reads were reanalyzed by TCRdb: fastp trimming at Q25, MiXCR alignment, in-frame beta chains only. Each record represents a unique CDR3 protein, reported with the most common genes and DNA among its rows. Recorded for this sample are approximately 500,000 distinct CDR3 sequences; more than 20% of them occurred a single time. Clones ranked in the top ten supply around 14% of the sample.

The chain employs TRBV11-2 and TRBJ1-3; the best D guess is TRBD1, with 5 bases matching. This receptor was taken from a human donor in good health (CMV status not recorded). Some clones in this sample may be carry-over from other donors' samples. Sequenced material: PBMCs. At the DNA level, the sequence is TGTGCCAGCAGCTTACCAGGACATTATGGAAACACCATATATTTT. Translation gives CASSLPGHYGNTIYF.